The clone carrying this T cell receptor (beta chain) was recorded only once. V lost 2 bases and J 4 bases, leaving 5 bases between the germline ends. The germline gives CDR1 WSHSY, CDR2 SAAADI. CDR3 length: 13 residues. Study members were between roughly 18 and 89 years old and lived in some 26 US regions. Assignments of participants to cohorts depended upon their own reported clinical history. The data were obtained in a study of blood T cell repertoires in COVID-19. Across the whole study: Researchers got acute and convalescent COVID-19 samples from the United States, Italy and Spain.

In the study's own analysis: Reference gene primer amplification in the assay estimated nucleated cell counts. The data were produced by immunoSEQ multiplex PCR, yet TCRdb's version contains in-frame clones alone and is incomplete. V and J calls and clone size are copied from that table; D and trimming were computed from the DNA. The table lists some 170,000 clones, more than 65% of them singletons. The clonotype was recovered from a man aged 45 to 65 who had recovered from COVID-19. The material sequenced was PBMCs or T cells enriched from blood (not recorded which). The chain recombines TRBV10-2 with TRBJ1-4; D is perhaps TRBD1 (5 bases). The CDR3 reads CASSEDSNEKLFF. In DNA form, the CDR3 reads TGCGCCAGCAGTGAGGACAGTAATGAAAAACTGTTTTTT.